The T cell receptor beta chain under discussion was sequenced for a study of blood T cells in healthy people across ages. In regard to this clonotype: Its target is not known.

Trimming left V 1 base short and J 1 base short, with 14 bases between. The CDR3 loop spans 16 amino acids. Germline CDR1 reads DFQATT; CDR2 reads SNEGSKA (reference sequence). Study-level points and caveats: Observed TCR beta diversity per million T cells went down as age went up. This fall followed a roughly linear course with age. A conclusive naive versus antigen-experienced comparison was prevented by the unsorted PBMCs.

Ranging in age from about 6 to 90, the donors were healthy Caucasian individuals from Russia. With a J-beta primer mix and a sample-barcoded 5' primer, a second PCR ran about 6 to 11 cycles. TCRdb recomputed calls from the 5' RACE reads with MiXCR, one row per CDR3 protein. The repertoire has fewer than 900,000 distinct CDR3 sequences, 40% to 45% of them found once; the top ten carry 20%. This TCR derives from a woman aged 60 to 75 in good health. The material sequenced was blood. The J gene is TRBJ2-1, the V gene TRBV20-1; maybe TRBD2 (6 bases). The CDR3 reads CSARVYSGGSYNEQFF. Written as DNA, the CDR3 is TGCAGTGCTAGAGTATATAGCGGAGGGTCCTACAATGAGCAGTTCTTC.